This TCR beta chain is drawn from a study of blood T cells in healthy people across ages. Broader study findings: Older individuals had lower TCR beta diversity per million T cells (the decline was roughly linear). The lack of PBMC sorting stopped any conclusive naive versus antigen-experienced comparison.

About this clonotype: As yet, its antigen is unknown. One end of the junction varies from germline; a read error may be responsible.

A second PCR of 7 to 11 cycles used a sample-barcoded 5' primer and a J-beta primer mix. TCRdb reanalysed the 5' RACE reads using MiXCR and keeps one entry per CDR3 protein. The table shows around 900,000 distinct CDR3 sequences, with just over 50% occurring only once. This CDR3 region has 14 residues. The germline gives CDR1 MGHRA, CDR2 YSYEKL. The chain joins TRBV4-1 to TRBJ1-2; no firm D call. Specimen: blood. This receptor was identified in a woman aged 55 to 70 in good health. The CDR3 region has the DNA TGCGCCGGCAGCCAAGATACGGCTAACTATGGCTACACCTTC. It is translated as CAGSQDTANYGYTF.